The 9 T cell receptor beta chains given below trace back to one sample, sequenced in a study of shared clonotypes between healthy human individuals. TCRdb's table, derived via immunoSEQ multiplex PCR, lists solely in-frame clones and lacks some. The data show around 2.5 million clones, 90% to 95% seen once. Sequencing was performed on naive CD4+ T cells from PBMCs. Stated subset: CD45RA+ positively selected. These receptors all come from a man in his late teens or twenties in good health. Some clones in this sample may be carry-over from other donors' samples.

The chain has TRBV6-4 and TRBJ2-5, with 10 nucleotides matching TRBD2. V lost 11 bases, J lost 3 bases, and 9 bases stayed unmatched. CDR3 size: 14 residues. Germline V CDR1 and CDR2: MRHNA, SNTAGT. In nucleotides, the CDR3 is TGTGCCGGATCCGGGACTAGCGTCGAAGAGACCCAGTACTTC. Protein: CAGSGTSVEETQYF.

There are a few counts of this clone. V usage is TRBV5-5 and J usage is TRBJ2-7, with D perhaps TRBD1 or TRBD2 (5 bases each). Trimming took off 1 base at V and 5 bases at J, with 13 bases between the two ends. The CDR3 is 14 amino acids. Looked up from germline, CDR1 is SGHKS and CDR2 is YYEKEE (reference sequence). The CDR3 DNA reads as TGTGCCAGCAGCTTGTGGCCGGGACCAAACGAGCAGTACTTC. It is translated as CASSLWPGPNEQYF.

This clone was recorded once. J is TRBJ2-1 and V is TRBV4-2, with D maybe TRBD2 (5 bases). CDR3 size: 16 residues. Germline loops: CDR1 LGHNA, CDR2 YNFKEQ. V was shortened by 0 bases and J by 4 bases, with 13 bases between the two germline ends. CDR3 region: CASSQDWASRYNEQFF. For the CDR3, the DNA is TGTGCCAGCAGCCAAGATTGGGCTAGCCGATACAATGAGCAGTTCTTC.

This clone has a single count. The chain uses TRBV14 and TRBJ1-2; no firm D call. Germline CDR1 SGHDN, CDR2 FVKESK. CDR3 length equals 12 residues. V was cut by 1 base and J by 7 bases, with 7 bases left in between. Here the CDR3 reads CASSQAPAGYTF. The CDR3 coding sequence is TGTGCCAGCAGCCAAGCCCCTGCTGGCTACACCTTC.

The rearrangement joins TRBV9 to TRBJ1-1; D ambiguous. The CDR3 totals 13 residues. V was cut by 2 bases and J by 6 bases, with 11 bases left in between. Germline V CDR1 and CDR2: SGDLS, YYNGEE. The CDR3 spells CASSVDIAAEAFF. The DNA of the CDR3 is TGTGCCAGCAGCGTCGACATTGCCGCTGAAGCTTTCTTT.

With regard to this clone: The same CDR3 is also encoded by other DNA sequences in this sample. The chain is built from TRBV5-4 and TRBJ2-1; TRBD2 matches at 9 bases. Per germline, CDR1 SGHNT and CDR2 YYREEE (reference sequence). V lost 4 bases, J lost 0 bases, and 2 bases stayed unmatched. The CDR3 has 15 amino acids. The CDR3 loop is CASSLAGSSYNEQFF. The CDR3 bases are TGTGCCAGCAGCCTAGCGGGAAGCTCCTACAATGAGCAGTTCTTC.

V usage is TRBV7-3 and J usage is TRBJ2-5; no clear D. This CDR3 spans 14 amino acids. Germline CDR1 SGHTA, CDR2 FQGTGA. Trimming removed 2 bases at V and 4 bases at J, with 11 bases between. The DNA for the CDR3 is TGTGCCAGCAGCTTAGGGGTTGGGGTAGAGACCCAGTACTTC. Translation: CASSLGVGVETQYF.

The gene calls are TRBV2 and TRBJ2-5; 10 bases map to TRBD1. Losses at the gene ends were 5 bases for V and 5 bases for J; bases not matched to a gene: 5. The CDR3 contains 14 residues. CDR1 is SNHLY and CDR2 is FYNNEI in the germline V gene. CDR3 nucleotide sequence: TGTGCCAGCAGTTCGGACAGGGGGATGGAGACCCAGTACTTC. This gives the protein CASSSDRGMETQYF.

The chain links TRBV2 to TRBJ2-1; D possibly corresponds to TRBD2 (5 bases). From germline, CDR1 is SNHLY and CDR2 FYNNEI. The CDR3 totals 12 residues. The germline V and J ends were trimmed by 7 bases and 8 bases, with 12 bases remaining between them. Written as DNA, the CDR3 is TGTGCCAGCACCCTAGGGAGACATGAGCAGTTCTTC. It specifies CASTLGRHEQFF.